Following are 23 T cell receptor beta chains from one sample sequenced in a study of blood T cell repertoires in COVID-19 (TCRdb year 2020). The method was the immunoSEQ multiplex PCR assay. TCRdb mirrors the immuneACCESS table, restricted to in-frame sequences. Some clones are absent from its copies; in checked studies, under half trace to an unresolved V gene, and the reason for the others is unknown. This sample has about 160,000 clones in its table, and approximately 88% of those were observed once. The ten largest clones represent around 4% of the sample. Sequenced: peripheral blood. The receptors stem from a woman aged 55-70 years who had recovered from COVID-19.

This clone was counted between two and nine times. This chain connects TRBV5-6 to TRBJ1-1; 7 bases map to TRBD1. V lost 4 bases to trimming and J lost 12 bases; unmatched junction nucleotides: 15. The CDR3 sequence is 14 residues long. Germline loops: CDR1 SGHDT, CDR2 YYEEEE. The CDR3 loop reads CASSARQGPLGTFF. The CDR3 DNA sequence: TGTGCCAGCAGCGCTAGACAGGGACCCTTGGGTACTTTCTTT.

The chain is built from TRBV14 and TRBJ2-7; 11 bases agree with TRBD1. The J segment lost 6 bases and the V segment lost 2 bases, leaving 9 bases of the junction unmatched. The CDR3 sequence is 16 residues long. Germline V CDR1 and CDR2: SGHDN, FVKESK. In DNA form, the CDR3 reads TGTGCCAGCAGCCAACGACCGGGACAGGGGGGCGGCGAGCAGTACTTC. It yields the protein CASSQRPGQGGGEQYF.

This clone came up once. The chain is built from TRBV7-8 and TRBJ1-6; possibly TRBD1 for D (6 bases). The CDR3 has 14 amino acids. CDR1 is SGHVS, CDR2 FQNEAQ, per germline. Trimming left V 2 bases short and J 10 bases short, with 12 bases between. CDR3 in DNA: TGTGCCAGCAGCTTACCAGGGGTCGACTCACCCCTCCACTTT. Protein: CASSLPGVDSPLHF.

The chain couples TRBV5-1 to TRBJ2-5; 9 bases agree with TRBD1. The CDR3 is 14 residues long. The V gene end was trimmed by 4 bases and the J gene end by 4 bases; junction bases not matched to a gene: 5. The germline CDR1 and CDR2 sequences are SGHRS and YFSETQ. CDR3 DNA sequence: TGCGCCAGCAGCACCGGGACAGGGTTAGAGACCCAGTACTTC. As protein: CASSTGTGLETQYF.

The chain recombines TRBV4-3 with TRBJ2-7, with D possibly being TRBD2 (5 bases). The CDR3 totals 15 residues. The V gene's germline CDR1 is LGHNA and CDR2 YSLEER. V was clipped by 4 bases and J by 0 bases, with 13 bases between them. CDR3 DNA sequence: TGCGCCAGCAGCCGCGGGTCCCTTAGCTCCTACGAGCAGTACTTC. Protein product: CASSRGSLSSYEQYF.

The chain recombines TRBV6-1 with TRBJ2-7, with TRBD1 as a possible D gene (6 bases). Trimming pared 2 bases from V and 6 bases from J, leaving 20 bases between. Germline V gene data show CDR1 as MNHNS and CDR2 as SASEGT. This CDR3 spans 16 amino acids. The CDR3 here is CASSELSDSRYGEQYF. The CDR3 coding sequence is TGTGCCAGCAGTGAACTTTCGGACAGTCGGTATGGCGAGCAGTACTTC.

DNA of the CDR3: TGCGCCAGCAGCTTGTCACCGGGGAACAATGAGCAGTTCTTC. As protein: CASSLSPGNNEQFF. V gene TRBV5-1 combines with J gene TRBJ2-1; perhaps TRBD2 as D (5 bases). The CDR3 contains 14 residues. V was trimmed by 1 base and J by 5 bases, leaving 10 bases between them. CDR1 is SGHRS, CDR2 YFSETQ, per germline.

The V gene is TRBV6-5, the J gene TRBJ2-1, with D perhaps TRBD2 (6 bases). The CDR3 covers 13 residues. CDR1 is MNHEY and CDR2 is SVGAGI in the germline V gene. V lost 6 bases, J lost 8 bases, and 14 bases lay in between. The CDR3: CASSPSGVDEQFF. CDR3 DNA sequence: TGTGCCAGCAGCCCCTCGGGGGTGGATGAGCAGTTCTTC.

This clone was counted a few times. This chain uses TRBV6-1 with TRBJ1-6; maybe TRBD1 (5 bases). This CDR3 comprises 18 residues. The germline CDR1 and CDR2 sequences are MNHNS and SASEGT. Trimming took off 1 base at V and 7 bases at J, with 20 bases between the two ends. The CDR3, as DNA: TGTGCCAGCAGTGAAGAAGGGGCTTGGTGGCGGACGAATTCACCCCTCCACTTT. Translating it yields CASSEEGAWWRTNSPLHF.

V usage is TRBV19 and J usage is TRBJ2-5, with 8 bases that match TRBD2. Germline V gene lookup returns CDR1 LNHDA and CDR2 SQIVND (reference sequence). Trimming at V came to 5 bases and at J to 1 base, leaving 6 bases not matched to a gene. This CDR3 is built from 15 residues. The CDR3 coding sequence is TGTGCCAGTAGTCCGACTAGCGTCAGCCAAGAGACCCAGTACTTC. Translated: CASSPTSVSQETQYF.

This chain connects TRBV6-1 to TRBJ2-2; 7 bases are a match to TRBD1. The CDR3 has 14 amino acids. The V and J ends lost 2 bases and 6 bases, in that order; junction bases with no gene match: 3. Germline CDR1 and CDR2: MNHNS and SASEGT. CDR3 bases: TGTGCCAGCAGTGAAACCCAGGGGGCCGGGGAGCTGTTTTTT. Encoded protein: CASSETQGAGELFF.

V gene TRBV4-3 combines with J gene TRBJ2-5; TRBD2 matches 10 bases. The V segment lost 3 bases and the J segment 3 bases; nucleotides outside the gene matches: 7. The CDR3 has 16 residues. The germline V gene encodes CDR1 LGHNA and CDR2 YSLEER. Written as DNA, the CDR3 is TGCGCCAGCAGCCAGACTTTCGGACTAGCGGAAGAGACCCAGTACTTC. It translates to CASSQTFGLAEETQYF.

This clone showed up just once. The chain recombines TRBV3-1 (or the pseudogene TRBV3-2) with TRBJ2-1, with TRBD2 identical over 9 bases. In germline, CDR1 is LGHDT, CDR2 YNNKEL (reference sequence). CDR3 length: 15 residues. With 8 bases clipped from V and 8 bases from J, the junction kept 13 bases outside the gene matches. The chain's CDR3 is CASRTTAGGVYEQFF. In DNA form, the CDR3 reads TGTGCCAGCCGAACTACGGCGGGGGGGGTGTATGAGCAGTTCTTC.

This clone has a single count. The chain combines TRBV6-1 with TRBJ1-3, with 8 bases that match TRBD1. The CDR3 is 15 amino acids. Germline CDR1 is MNHNS and CDR2 is SASEGT. Trimming cost V 4 bases and J 1 base; bases outside gene matches: 3. The CDR3 reads CASSGRGRSGNTIYF. In DNA, the CDR3 is TGTGCCAGCAGTGGCAGGGGGCGTTCTGGAAACACCATATATTTT.

The chain joins TRBV7-9 to TRBJ2-5; 9 nucleotides agree with TRBD2. Germline V lookup: CDR1 SEHNR, CDR2 FQNEAQ (reference sequence). V trimming: 2 bases; J trimming: 4 bases; junction bases outside the gene matches: 2. The CDR3 is 14 residues long. The CDR3 nucleotides are TGTGCCAGCAGCTTACCTAGCGGGGTAGAGACCCAGTACTTC. Translating gives CASSLPSGVETQYF.

The chain carries TRBV11-2 and TRBJ1-1, with D perhaps TRBD1 (6 bases). Germline V lookup: CDR1 SGHAT, CDR2 FQNNGV. This CDR3 spans 14 amino acids. The V end was cut by 4 bases, the J end by 0 bases, with 9 bases between. Here the CDR3 reads CASSWGHLNTEAFF. CDR3 in DNA: TGTGCCAGCAGCTGGGGACACTTGAACACTGAAGCTTTCTTT.

The V gene is TRBV10-3, the J gene TRBJ2-7, with 10 bases aligning to TRBD2. J lost 5 bases, V lost 4 bases, and 5 bases had no gene match. Germline lookup yields CDR1 ENHRY and CDR2 SYGVKD. This CDR3 is built from 14 residues. The CDR3 sequence is CAISGLAGGDEQYF. The CDR3, as DNA: TGTGCCATCAGTGGACTAGCGGGCGGGGACGAGCAGTACTTC.

The chain has TRBV19 and TRBJ2-3; TRBD1 matches 10 bases. This CDR3 has 14 amino acids. CDR1 LNHDA and CDR2 SQIVND come from the germline V gene (reference sequence). V lost 8 bases and J lost 3; bases outside the gene matches: 5. The CDR3 coding sequence is TGTGCCAGTGCGGACAGGGGGGAAACAGATACGCAGTATTTT. Encoded protein: CASADRGETDTQYF.

The chain carries TRBV6-5 and TRBJ2-1; perhaps TRBD1 as D (6 bases). CDR3 length: 13 residues. V lost 8 bases and J 5 bases, leaving 13 bases between the germline ends. Germline V gene sequence: CDR1 MNHEY, CDR2 SVGAGI. The CDR3 sequence: CASYDRLHNEQFF. DNA for the CDR3: TGTGCCAGCTATGACAGGCTGCACAATGAGCAGTTCTTC.

The V gene is TRBV14, the J gene TRBJ2-7, with D maybe TRBD2 (6 bases). Germline values: CDR1 SGHDN, CDR2 FVKESK. This CDR3 is built from 14 residues. Trimming cost V 8 bases and J 2 bases, with 16 bases left between them. In DNA form, the CDR3 reads TGTGCCAGCCGGGGACTTCGAAGGACCTACGAGCAGTACTTC. Translating it yields CASRGLRRTYEQYF.

This clone was seen only once. The gene calls are TRBV7-9 and TRBJ2-5, with D perhaps matching TRBD2 (7 bases). The CDR3 has 16 residues. Trimming removed 2 bases at V and 1 base at J, with 14 bases between. In germline, CDR1 is SEHNR, CDR2 FQNEAQ (reference sequence). The chain's CDR3 is CASSLLGGGPQETQYF. CDR3 DNA: TGTGCCAGCAGCTTACTGGGCGGGGGCCCCCAAGAGACCCAGTACTTC.

CDR3 in DNA: TGCGCCAGCAGCCAAGATGGACTAGCGGGGGGAGTGGACAATGAGCAGTTCTTC. Translation gives CASSQDGLAGGVDNEQFF. The chain employs TRBV4-3 and TRBJ2-1; 14 bases line up with TRBD2. This CDR3 spans 18 amino acids. The germline gives CDR1 LGHNA, CDR2 YSLEER. V trimming: 0 bases; J trimming: 5 bases; junction bases outside the gene matches: 6.

The chain uses TRBV5-1 and TRBJ2-1; 7 bases fit TRBD1. Germline CDR1 is SGHRS and CDR2 is YFSETQ. J was trimmed by 0 bases and V by 4 bases; bases with no gene match: 4. The CDR3 is made up of 15 amino acids. The CDR3, as DNA: TGCGCCAGCAGCACCGACAGGGCCTCCTACAATGAGCAGTTCTTC. Amino acid sequence: CASSTDRASYNEQFF.